This paragraph covers one TCR beta chain sequence. V lost 10 bases and J lost 3; bases outside the gene matches: 9. The CDR3 covers 14 residues. Germline V gene data show CDR1 as WSHSY and CDR2 as SAAADI. Clones were read by immunoSEQ multiplex PCR, and TCRdb kept only the in-frame ones, dropping some. The sample holds fewer than 90,000 clones; 90% to 95% are singletons and the top ten take approximately 4.3%. These data come from a study of blood T cell repertoires in COVID-19. The V and J genes are TRBV10-2 and TRBJ2-1; 7 bases map to TRBD2. What was sequenced was peripheral blood. The receptor was derived from a human donor with active COVID-19. The donor label of this sample is uncertain. This CDR3 is CATKRERSYNEQFF. The CDR3 nucleotides read TGCGCCACTAAGCGGGAAAGGAGCTACAATGAGCAGTTCTTC.